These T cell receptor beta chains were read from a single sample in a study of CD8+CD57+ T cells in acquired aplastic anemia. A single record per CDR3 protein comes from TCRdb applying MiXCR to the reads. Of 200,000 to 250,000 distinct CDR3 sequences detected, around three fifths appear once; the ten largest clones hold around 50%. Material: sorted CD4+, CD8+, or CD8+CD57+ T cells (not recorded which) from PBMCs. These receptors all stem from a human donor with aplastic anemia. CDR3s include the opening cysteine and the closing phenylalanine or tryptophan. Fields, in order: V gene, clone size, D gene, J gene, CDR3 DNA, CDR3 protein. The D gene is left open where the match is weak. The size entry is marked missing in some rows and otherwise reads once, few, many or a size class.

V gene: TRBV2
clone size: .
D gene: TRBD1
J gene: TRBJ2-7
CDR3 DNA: TGTGCCAGCAGGATGACAGGGGTATCCTACGAGCAGTACTTC
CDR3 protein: CASRMTGVSYEQYF

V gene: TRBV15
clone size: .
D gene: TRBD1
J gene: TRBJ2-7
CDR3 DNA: TGTGCCACCAGCAGACCATTTCCGGGACAGGGGGCAAGTTACGAGCAGTACTTC
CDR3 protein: CATSRPFPGQGASYEQYF

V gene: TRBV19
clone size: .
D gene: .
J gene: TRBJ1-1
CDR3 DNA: TGTGCCAGTAATCAGGGGCTAACGAACACTGAAGCTTTCTTT
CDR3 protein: CASNQGLTNTEAFF

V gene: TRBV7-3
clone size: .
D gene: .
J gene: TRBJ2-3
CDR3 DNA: TGTGCCAGCAGCTTAGGTCCCGGGCTAGCTTTGTTTGATACGCAGTATTTT
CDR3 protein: CASSLGPGLALFDTQYF

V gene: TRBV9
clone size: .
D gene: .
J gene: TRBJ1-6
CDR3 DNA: TGTGCCAGCAGCGGTGATTCACCCCTCCACTTT
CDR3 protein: CASSGDSPLHF

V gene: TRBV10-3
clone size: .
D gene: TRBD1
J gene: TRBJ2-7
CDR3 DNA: TGTGCCATCAGGGCCGGGACAGGGAAGACCGACGAGCAGTACTTC
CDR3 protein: CAIRAGTGKTDEQYF

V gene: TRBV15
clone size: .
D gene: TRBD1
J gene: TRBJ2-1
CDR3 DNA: TGTGCCACCAGCGCCCCGGGACAGGGGTTGAATGAGCAGTTCTTC
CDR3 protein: CATSAPGQGLNEQFF

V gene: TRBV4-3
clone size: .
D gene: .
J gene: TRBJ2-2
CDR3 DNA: TGCGCCAGCAGCCAAGATACAGGGACTGGACGCGGGGAGCTGTTTTTT
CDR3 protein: CASSQDTGTGRGELFF

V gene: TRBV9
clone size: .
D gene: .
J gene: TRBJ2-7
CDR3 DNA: TGTGCCAGCAGCGTAGGCGAAAAAAGCTCCTACGAGCAGTACTTC
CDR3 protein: CASSVGEKSSYEQYF

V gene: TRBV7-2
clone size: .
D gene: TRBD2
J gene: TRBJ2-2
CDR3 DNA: TGTGCCAGCAGCCGGGTAGCGGGGGGTCAGAGGACCGGGGAGCTGTTTTTT
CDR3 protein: CASSRVAGGQRTGELFF

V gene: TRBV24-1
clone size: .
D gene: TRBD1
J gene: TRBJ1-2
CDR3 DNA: TGTGCCACCAGTGACGGAACAGGGGTTAACTATGGCTACACCTTC
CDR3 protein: CATSDGTGVNYGYTF

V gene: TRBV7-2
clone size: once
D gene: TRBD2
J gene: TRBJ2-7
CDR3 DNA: TGTGCCAGCAGCCTCACGCGGGGGTCCCTCTACGAGCAGTACTTC
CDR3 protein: CASSLTRGSLYEQYF

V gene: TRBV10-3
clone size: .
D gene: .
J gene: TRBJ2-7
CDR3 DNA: TGTGCCATCAGTGACTCGGACCGCTTCTACGAGCAGTACTTC
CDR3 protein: CAISDSDRFYEQYF

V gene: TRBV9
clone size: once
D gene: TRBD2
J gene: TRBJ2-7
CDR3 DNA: TGTGTCAGCAGCACGACTAGCGGGGGAGTCTACGAGCAGTACTTC
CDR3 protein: CVSSTTSGGVYEQYF

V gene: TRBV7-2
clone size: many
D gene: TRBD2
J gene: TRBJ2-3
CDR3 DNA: TGTGCCAGCAGTCCGGGACTAGCGGGAGATACGCAGTATTTT
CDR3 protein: CASSPGLAGDTQYF

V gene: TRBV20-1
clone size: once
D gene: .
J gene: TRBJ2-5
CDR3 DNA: TGCAGTGCTAGGGGGCATGGTGAGACCCAGTACTTC
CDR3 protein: CSARGHGETQYF

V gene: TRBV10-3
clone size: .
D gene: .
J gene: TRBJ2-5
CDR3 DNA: TGTGCCATCAGCTCAGGGGACTGGACCTACGAGCGGTACTTC
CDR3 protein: CAISSGDWTYERYF

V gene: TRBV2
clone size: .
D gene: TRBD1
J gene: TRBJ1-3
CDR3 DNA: TGTGCCAGCGGGGACAGGGGCCACCAAAACACCATATATTTT
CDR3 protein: CASGDRGHQNTIYF

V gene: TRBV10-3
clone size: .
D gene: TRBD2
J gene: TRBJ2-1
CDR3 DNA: TGTGCCATCTTAATGACAGACAAGACTAGCGGGAGACTATACAATGAGCAGTTCTTC
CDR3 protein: CAILMTDKTSGRLYNEQFF

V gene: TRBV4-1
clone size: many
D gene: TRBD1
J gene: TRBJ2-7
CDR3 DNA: TGCGCCAGCAGCCAAGAGGTTACGGGACAGATAGCCTACGAGCAGTACTTC
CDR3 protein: CASSQEVTGQIAYEQYF

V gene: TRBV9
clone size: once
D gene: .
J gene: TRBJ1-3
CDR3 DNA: TGTGCCAGCAGCGTAGTTGGGGGCTCTGGAAACACCATATATTTT
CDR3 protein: CASSVVGGSGNTIYF

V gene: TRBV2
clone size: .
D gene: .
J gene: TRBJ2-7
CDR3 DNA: TGTGCCAGCAGCCGACCAGGGGCGAGGGGGACCTACGAGCAGTACTTC
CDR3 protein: CASSRPGARGTYEQYF

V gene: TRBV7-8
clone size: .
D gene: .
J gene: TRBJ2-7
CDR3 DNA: TGTGCCAGCAGCCAAGGTGTCAGCTCCTACGAGCAGTACTTC
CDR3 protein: CASSQGVSSYEQYF

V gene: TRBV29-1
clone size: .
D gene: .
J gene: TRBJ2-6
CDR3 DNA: TGCAGCGTTGATCCGGTGGGGACGGGGGCCAACGTCCTGACTTTC
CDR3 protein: CSVDPVGTGANVLTF

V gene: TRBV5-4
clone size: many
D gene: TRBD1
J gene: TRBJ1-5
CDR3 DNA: TGTGCCAGCAGCCTTCAGGGGGCGGGTCAGCCCCAGCATTTT
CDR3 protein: CASSLQGAGQPQHF

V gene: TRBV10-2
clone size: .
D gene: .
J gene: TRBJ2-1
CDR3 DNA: TGCGCCAGCAGTGAGCGTAGGAAGAACAATGAGCAGTTCTTC
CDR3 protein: CASSERRKNNEQFF

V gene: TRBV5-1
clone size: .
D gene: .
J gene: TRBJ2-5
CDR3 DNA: TGCGCCAGCAGCGGCTCGTTAGCCGCCCAAGAGACCCAGTACTTC
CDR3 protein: CASSGSLAAQETQYF

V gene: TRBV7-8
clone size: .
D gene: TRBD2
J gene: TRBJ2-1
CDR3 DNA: TGTGCCAGCAGCGGACTCCGGACTAGCGGGGGAAACAATGAGCAGTTCTTC
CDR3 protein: CASSGLRTSGGNNEQFF

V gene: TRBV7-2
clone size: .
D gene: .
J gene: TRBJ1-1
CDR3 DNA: TGTGCCAGCAGCTTAGGTGTGGGATCGGCTGAAGCTTTCTTT
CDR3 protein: CASSLGVGSAEAFF

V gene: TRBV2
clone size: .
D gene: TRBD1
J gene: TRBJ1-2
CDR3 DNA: TGTGCCAGCAGTGAAGTCTGGACAGGCGTCTATGGCTACACCTTC
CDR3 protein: CASSEVWTGVYGYTF

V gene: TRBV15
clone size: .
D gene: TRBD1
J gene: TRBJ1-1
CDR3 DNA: TGTGCCACCAGCAGCCAAGGGACAGCCATGAACACTGAAGCTTTCTTT
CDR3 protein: CATSSQGTAMNTEAFF

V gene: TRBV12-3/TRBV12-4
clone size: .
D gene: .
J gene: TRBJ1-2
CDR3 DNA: TGTGCCAGCACCGTGGGGGCAGACCTTAACTATGGCTACACCTTC
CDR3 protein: CASTVGADLNYGYTF

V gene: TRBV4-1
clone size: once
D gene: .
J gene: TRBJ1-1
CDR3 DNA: TGCGCCAGCAGCCAAGGGTTAGAGTTGAACACTGAAGCTTTCTTT
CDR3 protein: CASSQGLELNTEAFF

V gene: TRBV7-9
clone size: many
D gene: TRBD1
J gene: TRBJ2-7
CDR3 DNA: TGTGCCAGCAGCGTAACCTACAGGGGAAACAGCTACGAGCAGTACTTC
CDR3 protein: CASSVTYRGNSYEQYF

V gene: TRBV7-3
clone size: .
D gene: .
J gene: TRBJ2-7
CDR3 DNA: TGTGCCAGCAGCCCCACTGTCCGGGGACCGTCCGAGCAGTACTTC
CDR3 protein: CASSPTVRGPSEQYF